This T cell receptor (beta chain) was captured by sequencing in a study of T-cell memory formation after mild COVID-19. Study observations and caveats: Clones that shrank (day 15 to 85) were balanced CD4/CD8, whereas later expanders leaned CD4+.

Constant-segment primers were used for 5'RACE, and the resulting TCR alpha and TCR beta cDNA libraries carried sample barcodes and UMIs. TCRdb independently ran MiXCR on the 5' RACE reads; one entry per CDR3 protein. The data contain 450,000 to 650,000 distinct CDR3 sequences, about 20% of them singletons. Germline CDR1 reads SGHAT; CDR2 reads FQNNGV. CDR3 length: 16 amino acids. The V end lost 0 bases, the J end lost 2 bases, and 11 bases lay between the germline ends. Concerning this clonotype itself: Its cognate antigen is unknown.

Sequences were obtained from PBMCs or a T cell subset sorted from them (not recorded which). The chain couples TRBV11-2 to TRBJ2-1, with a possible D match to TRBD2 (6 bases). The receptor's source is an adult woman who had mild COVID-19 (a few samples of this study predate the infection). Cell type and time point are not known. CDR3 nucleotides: TGTGCCAGCAGCTTAGATGTGGGGGGAGCCTACAATGAGCAGTTCTTC. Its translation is CASSLDVGGAYNEQFF.